The T cell receptor beta chain described here comes from a study of blood T cell repertoires in COVID-19. This clone was counted only a few times. The CDR3 length is 12 residues. The germline V and J ends were trimmed by 6 bases and 5 bases, with 8 bases remaining between them. The data were produced by immunoSEQ multiplex PCR, yet TCRdb's version contains in-frame clones alone and is incomplete. Among some 260,000 clones listed, around 82% were seen once. The TCR originated in a woman aged 18-29 years with acute or convalescent COVID-19. Source material: peripheral blood. The V gene is TRBV12-3 or TRBV12-4, the J gene TRBJ2-1; tentative D call: TRBD1 (5 bases). The CDR3 bases are TGTGCCAGCAGCTCCAGGGACAATGAGCAGTTCTTC. It is translated as CASSSRDNEQFF.